The 31 T cell receptor beta chains given below trace back to one sample, sequenced in a study of OX40 agonist ivuxolimab in advanced cancers. Library construction relied on the immunoSEQ multiplex PCR assay. In its TCRdb copy, this immuneACCESS table keeps in-frame sequences only and misses some clones. Where compared with another copy, unresolved V genes explain less than half of these, and the others have no known cause. Counted in this sample were tens of thousands of clones; around 94% of them appeared once. Of the sample, less than 20% falls within the top ten clones. This specimen was CD4+ or CD8+ T cells sorted from blood, taken in a trial of the OX40 agonist ivuxolimab. These receptors were collected from an adult with an advanced solid tumor such as melanoma, head and neck, liver or kidney cancer.

The chain couples TRBV6-5 to TRBJ1-5; D remains ambiguous. Deletions cut 5 bases from V and 6 bases from J, with 11 bases between. Germline CDR1 MNHEY, CDR2 SVGAGI. The CDR3 length is 13 residues. CDR3 sequence: CASSTRASQPQHF. As DNA, the CDR3 is TGTGCCAGCAGTACCCGGGCGTCTCAGCCCCAGCATTTT.

V and J are TRBV6-5 and TRBJ1-3; D gene uncertain. The CDR3 loop spans 12 amino acids. CDR1 MNHEY and CDR2 SVGAGI come from the germline V gene. In DNA, the CDR3 is TGTCACGTCCGAAGCTCTGGAAACACCATATATTTT. Translation: CHVRSSGNTIYF.

This chain links TRBV15 with TRBJ2-7, with D possibly TRBD2 on 6 matching bases. The germline V gene encodes CDR1 LNHNV and CDR2 YYDKDF (reference sequence). V was pared by 0 bases and J by 4 bases, with 13 bases between. The CDR3 is 15 residues long. The CDR3 spells CATSRDLGRSYEQYF. For the CDR3, the DNA is TGTGCCACCAGCAGAGATCTCGGGAGATCATACGAGCAGTACTTC.

This clone was counted once. The V and J genes are TRBV10-3 and TRBJ2-5, with a weak D call TRBD1 (5 bases). The CDR3 totals 15 residues. Germline V gene sequence: CDR1 ENHRY, CDR2 SYGVKD. With 2 bases removed from V and 9 bases from J, the gap between germline ends came to 19 bases. The CDR3 protein is CAISEAHTDEGAQYF. The DNA for the CDR3 is TGTGCCATCAGTGAGGCCCACACGGACGAAGGGGCCCAGTACTTC.

The chain has TRBV12-5 and TRBJ2-7; tentatively, D is TRBD1 or TRBD2 (7 bases each). The CDR3 length is 12 residues. The germline V and J ends were trimmed by 8 bases and 9 bases, with 17 bases remaining between them. Germline V lookup: CDR1 LGHNT, CDR2 FRNRAP. The CDR3 nucleotides are TGTGCTAGTAAACAGGGGTCGGGAGGGCAGTACTTC. It encodes CASKQGSGGQYF.

The V gene is TRBV27, the J gene TRBJ2-7, with 7 bases that match TRBD1. Germline V lookup: CDR1 MNHEY, CDR2 SMNVEV (reference sequence). The V and J ends lost 5 bases and 2 bases, in that order; junction bases with no gene match: 6. The length of the CDR3 is 14 residues. CDR3 region: CASSPQGFAYEQYF. Written as DNA, the CDR3 is TGTGCCAGCAGTCCACAGGGGTTCGCCTACGAGCAGTACTTC.

The chain recombines TRBV27 with TRBJ1-2; D is undetermined. The CDR3 loop spans 14 amino acids. Germline V gene lookup returns CDR1 MNHEY and CDR2 SMNVEV (reference sequence). Trimming pared 2 bases from V and 4 bases from J, leaving 11 bases between. CDR3 DNA: TGTGCCAGCAGTTTAAGTGTCGGCAGCTATGGCTACACCTTC. Protein product: CASSLSVGSYGYTF.

The V and J genes are TRBV7-9 and TRBJ1-1, with TRBD1 matching over 10 bases. The CDR3 has 16 residues. The germline CDR1 and CDR2 sequences are SEHNR and FQNEAQ (reference sequence). The V segment lost 5 bases and the J segment 4 bases; nucleotides outside the gene matches: 10. The CDR3 DNA reads as TGTGCCAGCAGCCCGACAGGGGGCCCCTATACCACTGAAGCTTTCTTT. Encoded protein: CASSPTGGPYTTEAFF.

V is TRBV15 and J is TRBJ1-5; no clear D. The CDR3 runs 15 residues. CDR1 and CDR2 from the germline V gene are LNHNV and YYDKDF (reference sequence). Trimming took off 1 base at V and 2 bases at J, with 9 bases between the two ends. CDR3 in amino acids: CATSRGREGNQPQHF. CDR3 DNA sequence: TGTGCCACCAGCAGAGGGCGGGAGGGCAATCAGCCCCAGCATTTT.

The V call is TRBV6-5, the J call TRBJ2-2, with 7 positions matching TRBD2. Trimming at V came to 7 bases and at J to 1 base, leaving 6 bases not matched to a gene. In germline, CDR1 is MNHEY, CDR2 SVGAGI. The CDR3 sequence is 15 residues long. CDR3 in amino acids: CASNPLAENTGELFF. CDR3 bases: TGTGCCAGCAACCCGCTAGCGGAGAACACCGGGGAGCTGTTTTTT.

The V and J genes are TRBV4-3 and TRBJ1-3; D possibly corresponds to TRBD1 (6 bases). Germline CDR1 reads LGHNA; CDR2 reads YSLEER. V was clipped by 0 bases and J by 2 bases, with 11 bases between them. This CDR3 is built from 16 residues. CDR3 residues: CASSQDSGGAGNTIYF. As DNA, the CDR3 is TGCGCCAGCAGCCAAGATTCGGGGGGCGCTGGAAACACCATATATTTT.

The rearrangement joins TRBV2 to TRBJ2-2; D unclear. The CDR3 is 14 residues long. CDR1 is SNHLY, CDR2 FYNNEI, per germline. Between the trimmed V and J ends, which lost 6 bases and 3 bases, there was a span of 11 bases. Here the CDR3 DNA reads TGTGCCAGCAGCCTCGGACGGGACACCGGGGAGCTGTTTTTT. Its translation: CASSLGRDTGELFF.

The rearrangement joins TRBV7-3 to TRBJ1-1; D is undetermined. The CDR3 is made up of 13 amino acids. Trimming removed 1 base from V and 2 bases from J, with 5 bases in between. CDR1 SGHTA and CDR2 FQGTGA come from the germline V gene. CDR3 amino acids: CASSLNINTEAFF. The CDR3, as DNA: TGTGCCAGCAGCTTAAATATCAACACTGAAGCTTTCTTT.

V is TRBV20-1 and J is TRBJ1-1; D may be TRBD1 (6 bases). This CDR3 is built from 11 residues. CDR1 DFQATT and CDR2 SNEGSKA come from the germline V gene (reference sequence). The V and J ends lost 6 bases and 10 bases respectively, with 15 bases between them. The CDR3 region has the DNA TGCAGTGCAAACACAGGGAAAGGAGCTTTCTTT. This gives the protein CSANTGKGAFF.

This sequence joins TRBV27 and TRBJ2-4; 11 bases agree with TRBD1. Germline CDR1 is MNHEY and CDR2 is SMNVEV (reference sequence). J gave up 8 bases and V 6 bases, and 9 bases lay outside the gene matches. The CDR3 runs to 15 residues. This CDR3 reads CASSYRTGGADIQYF. The CDR3 DNA sequence: TGTGCCAGCAGCTACAGGACAGGGGGCGCGGACATTCAGTACTTC.

The chain combines TRBV19 with TRBJ1-1; no clear D. The CDR3 loop spans 15 amino acids. V was shortened by 6 bases and J by 4 bases, with 18 bases between the two germline ends. Germline CDR1 LNHDA, CDR2 SQIVND (reference sequence). In nucleotides, the CDR3 is TGTGCCAGTAGCCCCATCGTGGAGGGTGGCACTGAAGCTTTCTTT. Translating gives CASSPIVEGGTEAFF.

The chain uses TRBV5-4 and TRBJ1-2, with TRBD1 as a possible D gene (5 bases). Germline assignment: CDR1 SGHNT and CDR2 YYREEE (reference sequence). V was cut by 6 bases and J by 3 bases, with 15 bases left in between. The CDR3 sequence is 14 residues long. DNA of the CDR3: TGTGCCAGCAAGGGTGGGGGTGTATACTATGGCTACACCTTC. Its translation: CASKGGGVYYGYTF.

The rearrangement joins TRBV9 to TRBJ1-1; D is unresolved. The CDR3 is made up of 15 amino acids. In germline, CDR1 is SGDLS, CDR2 YYNGEE. Trimming stripped 0 bases from V and 1 base from J, with 10 bases between. CDR3 in amino acids: CASSVESGPNTEAFF. The CDR3 DNA sequence: TGTGCCAGCAGCGTAGAGTCCGGCCCGAACACTGAAGCTTTCTTT.

This rearrangement joins TRBV10-3 to TRBJ2-2; either TRBD1 or TRBD2 may fit D (5 bases each). The V gene lost 8 bases and the J gene lost 6 bases, with 13 bases spanning the gap. This CDR3 is built from 13 residues. Germline-derived CDR1 and CDR2 are ENHRY and SYGVKD. In nucleotides, the CDR3 is TGTGCCATCTGGGTAGGGGACGCCGGGGAGCTGTTTTTT. It encodes CAIWVGDAGELFF.

The V gene is TRBV19, the J gene TRBJ2-7; D not resolved. Germline V lookup: CDR1 LNHDA, CDR2 SQIVND (reference sequence). V was shortened by 3 bases and J by 1 base, with 10 bases between the two germline ends. The CDR3 consists of 14 residues. CDR3 amino acids: CASSIGLSSYEQYF. The DNA of the CDR3 is TGTGCCAGTAGTATCGGGTTGTCATCCTACGAGCAGTACTTC.

The gene calls are TRBV19 and TRBJ1-5; 10 bases map to TRBD1. The CDR3 runs to 14 residues. Germline CDR1 reads LNHDA; CDR2 reads SQIVND (reference sequence). V was clipped by 6 bases and J by 6 bases; unmatched bases: 5. In DNA, the CDR3 is TGTGCCAGTAGGAAGACAGGGGGCGTTCAGCCCCAGCATTTT. It codes for CASRKTGGVQPQHF.

This sequence joins TRBV11-2 and TRBJ2-5; TRBD1 matches at 8 bases. The CDR3 consists of 16 residues. From germline, CDR1 is SGHAT and CDR2 FQNNGV. V shed 1 base, J shed 4 bases, and the junction held 8 bases outside the gene matches. Written as DNA, the CDR3 is TGTGCCAGCAGCTTAGTCCGGGTCCAGGGGGCAGAGACCCAGTACTTC. Translation: CASSLVRVQGAETQYF.

This rearrangement joins TRBV5-5 to TRBJ2-7; D unclear. Trimming shortened V by 0 bases and J by 4 bases, and 23 bases separated the two germline ends. CDR3 size: 18 residues. CDR1 SGHKS and CDR2 YYEKEE come from the germline V gene (reference sequence). CDR3 in amino acids: CASSLEPYSLTPRYEQYF. DNA for the CDR3: TGTGCCAGCAGCTTGGAACCCTACAGCCTAACTCCGCGTTACGAGCAGTACTTC. The full variable domain, completed using reference TRBV5-5 and TRBJ2-7, is DAGVTQSPTHLIKTRGQQVTLRCSPISGHKSVSWYQQVLGQGPQFIFQYYEKEERGRGNFPDRFSARQFPNYSSELNVNALLLGDSALYLCASSLEPYSLTPRYEQYFGPGTRLTVT.

This rearrangement joins TRBV7-9 to TRBJ1-2; 9 positions agree with TRBD1. With 4 bases clipped from V and 4 bases from J, the junction kept 4 bases outside the gene matches. The CDR3 sequence is 14 residues long. The germline CDR1 and CDR2 sequences are SEHNR and FQNEAQ (reference sequence). The chain's CDR3 is CASSSSTGGYGYTF. The CDR3 DNA sequence: TGTGCCAGCAGCTCGTCGACAGGGGGCTATGGCTACACCTTC.

V gene TRBV29-1 combines with J gene TRBJ2-5; D is possibly TRBD1 (7 bases). V dropped 3 bases and J dropped 5 bases, with 22 bases sitting between them. Germline CDR1 SQVTM, CDR2 ANQGSEA. The CDR3 has 16 amino acids. This CDR3 reads CSVDGGGQGIWETQYF. The CDR3 DNA is TGCAGCGTTGACGGAGGGGGCCAAGGGATTTGGGAGACCCAGTACTTC.

The rearrangement links TRBV11-3 to TRBJ2-2; perhaps TRBD1 as D (5 bases). The ends were cut back, 8 bases at V and 6 bases at J, with 13 bases in the middle. The CDR3 sequence is 13 residues long. Germline loops: CDR1 SGHNT, CDR2 YENEEA. As DNA, the CDR3 is TGTGCCAGCGAAGGGGAAAGCTCCGGGGAGCTGTTTTTT. Amino acid sequence: CASEGESSGELFF.

In nucleotides, the CDR3 is TGTGCCAGTAGTATTCAGCGGGTTGGCACAGATACGCAGTATTTT. Protein product: CASSIQRVGTDTQYF. The V call is TRBV19, the J call TRBJ2-3; the D gene is possibly TRBD2 (6 bases). With 3 bases removed from V and 1 base from J, the gap between germline ends came to 11 bases. CDR3 length: 15 amino acids. Looked up from germline, CDR1 is LNHDA and CDR2 is SQIVND (reference sequence). Filled out from reference TRBV19 and TRBJ2-3, the complete variable domain reads DGGITQSPKYLFRKEGQNVTLSCEQNLNHDAMYWYRQDPGQGLRLIYYSQIVNDFQKGDIAEGYSVSREKKESFPLTVTSAQKNPTAFYLCASSIQRVGTDTQYFGPGTRLTVL.

The V call is TRBV27, the J call TRBJ2-1; 7 nucleotides line up with TRBD2. V shed 2 bases and J 6 bases; nucleotides not matched to a gene: 10. Germline V gene data show CDR1 as MNHEY and CDR2 as SMNVEV (reference sequence). This CDR3 comprises 16 residues. CDR3 loop: CASSLMGRARFNEQFF. The CDR3 DNA follows: TGTGCCAGCAGTTTAATGGGGAGGGCCAGGTTCAATGAGCAGTTCTTC.

V and J are TRBV4-2 and TRBJ2-7; either TRBD1 or TRBD2 may supply D (5 bases each). Trimming pared 0 bases from V and 3 bases from J, leaving 9 bases between. Germline V lookup: CDR1 LGHNA, CDR2 YNFKEQ. This CDR3 region has 14 residues. The CDR3 DNA sequence: TGTGCCAGCAGCCAAGACGGGGACGACTACGAGCAGTACTTC. Amino acids: CASSQDGDDYEQYF.

This clone was counted once. The CDR3 DNA reads as TGTGCCAGCAGTCCCTGGGACCAAAACAATGAGCAGTTCTTC. It codes for CASSPWDQNNEQFF. The chain is built from TRBV6-5 and TRBJ2-1; D is perhaps TRBD1 or TRBD2 (5 bases each). Germline values: CDR1 MNHEY, CDR2 SVGAGI. The CDR3 totals 14 residues. V shed 5 bases and J shed 5 bases, with 13 bases lying between them.

The rearrangement links TRBV9 to TRBJ2-5; 7 positions agree with TRBD2. Germline V gene sequence: CDR1 SGDLS, CDR2 YYNGEE. The CDR3 length is 17 residues. With 0 bases clipped from V and 4 bases from J, the junction kept 12 bases outside the gene matches. The CDR3 bases are TGTGCCAGCAGCGTAGTAGGTCGGGGAGGGCCCTCAGAGACCCAGTACTTC. Residues: CASSVVGRGGPSETQYF.